These T cell receptor beta chains were read from a single sample in a study of T-cell reconstitution after alpha-beta-depleted transplantation in children. One entry per CDR3 protein, called by TCRdb with MiXCR from the PCR reads. The sample lists about 70,000 distinct CDR3 sequences; approximately 10% were seen once. This specimen was PBMCs, taken before TCRalphabeta/CD19-depleted stem cell transplant. These receptors originate from a boy younger than 18 with acute myeloid leukemia, due to receive a stem cell transplant. The conserved cysteine and the conserved F or W are not part of the CDR3 here. D genes are given only for firm matches.

D gene	CDR3 length	V gene	CDR3 protein
.	8	TRBV20-1	SAKAYEQY
.	11	TRBV5-4	ASSLGAGDEQF
.	11	TRBV12-3/TRBV12-4	ASSFGQAYEQY
.	11	TRBV24-1	ATSAGMNTEAF
TRBD1	13	TRBV11-2	ASSLGTVTSETQY
.	12	TRBV29-1	SVPGGATNEKLF
.	13	TRBV2	ASSEGRSSYNEQF
.	12	TRBV7-9	ASSGRIKGGVST
.	11	TRBV6-5	ASRPQGTQPQH
.	15	TRBV7-9	ASSLSTGPKGNQPQH
.	12	TRBV7-6	ASSLDVVQETQY
.	12	TRBV25-1	ASSESPAMGGYT
TRBD2	13	TRBV28	ASSKPSGNTGELF
TRBD2	12	TRBV3-1	ASSLGLAGNEQF
.	9	TRBV21-1	ARRRGSEQF
TRBD2	13	TRBV18	ASSPGREVSYEQY
.	15	TRBV7-3	ASSRGIQPLGTDTQY
.	14	TRBV12-2	ASRSLVLAGVPEQY
TRBD2	14	TRBV9	ASSVGLAGGGSEQF
.	10	TRBV9	ASSVRTDTQY
.	13	TRBV5-1	ASSGIQGVNTEAF
.	9	TRBV2	ASHLSNEQF
TRBD1	12	TRBV5-1	ASSARDRNTEAF
.	14	TRBV27	ASSFRHQSSYNEQF
.	12	TRBV4-1	ASSQADSQETQY
TRBD2	15	TRBV5-1	ASSRGLAGGSLDEQY
.	13	TRBV29-1	SVAIRGVLYDTQY
.	11	TRBV28	ASKAGAGNTIY
.	13	TRBV7-2	ASSLVWDSTGEQF
.	13	TRBV7-9	ASSLSRGSTDTQY
TRBD1	10	TRBV10-3	AISNTGAEAF
.	11	TRBV29-1	SVGTLFNEKLF
TRBD2	16	TRBV7-9	ASSLVGLLAGVANEQF
.	14	TRBV6-2/TRBV6-3	ASSYSRDSSYNEQF
TRBD1	12	TRBV6-5	ASSYRDRVQPQH
.	11	TRBV9	ASSVDGGTRAF
TRBD1	12	TRBV5-1	ASSFGQGTDTQY
.	11	TRBV12-3/TRBV12-4	ASTIQGTGELF
.	10	TRBV7-9	ASSSGSNEQY
TRBD1	13	TRBV12-3/TRBV12-4	ASRSTGALNQPQH
.	14	TRBV11-3	ASSSFTSGRIGELF
.	12	TRBV12-3/TRBV12-4	ASRGERVNTEAF
TRBD2	12	TRBV29-1	SVAAGGPYNEQF
TRBD1	13	TRBV29-1	SVELGTGGKYEQY
.	10	TRBV11-2	ASSSDRDTQY
TRBD1	13	TRBV7-2	ASSSYDRGLQPQH
.	12	TRBV15	ATSENPVGETQY
.	12	TRBV5-1	ASSLNGGNYGYT
.	11	TRBV7-2	ASSIGATTEAF
TRBD1	17	TRBV20-1	SARDRKPLRTGYNSPLH
.	12	TRBV7-9	ASSPTGGHSEAF
.	10	TRBV12-3/TRBV12-4	ASVSADHTIY
TRBD1	13	TRBV7-9	ASSRRQGITGELF
.	10	TRBV2	ASRDSGNTIY
.	13	TRBV9	ASSVRGGNTGELF
TRBD1	15	TRBV4-1	ASSQDGDRFSNQPQH